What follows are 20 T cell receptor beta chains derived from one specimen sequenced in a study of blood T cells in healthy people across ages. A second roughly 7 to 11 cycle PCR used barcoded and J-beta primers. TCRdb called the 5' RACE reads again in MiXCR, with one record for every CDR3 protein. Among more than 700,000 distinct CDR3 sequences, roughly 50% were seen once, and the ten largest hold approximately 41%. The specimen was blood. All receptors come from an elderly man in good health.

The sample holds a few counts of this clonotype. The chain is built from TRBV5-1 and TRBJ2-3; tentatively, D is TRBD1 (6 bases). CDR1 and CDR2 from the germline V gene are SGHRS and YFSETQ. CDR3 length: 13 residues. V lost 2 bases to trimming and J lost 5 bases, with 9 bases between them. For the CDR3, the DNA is TGCGCCAGCAGCTTTACAGGGATAGATACGCAGTATTTT. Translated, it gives CASSFTGIDTQYF.

CDR3 sequence (DNA): TGTGCCAGTTTAGCGGGGGGGCTGACCGGGGAGCTGTTTTTT. Its translation is CASLAGGLTGELFF. The chain recombines TRBV27 with TRBJ2-2, with TRBD2 identical over 11 bases. Per germline, CDR1 MNHEY and CDR2 SMNVEV (reference sequence). With 9 bases clipped from V and 5 bases from J, the junction kept 5 bases outside the gene matches. This CDR3 spans 14 amino acids.

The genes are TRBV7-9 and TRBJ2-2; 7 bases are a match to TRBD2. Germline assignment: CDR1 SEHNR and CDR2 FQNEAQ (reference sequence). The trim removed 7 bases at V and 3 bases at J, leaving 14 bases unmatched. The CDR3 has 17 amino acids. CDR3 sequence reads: CASTRTLGRADTGELFF. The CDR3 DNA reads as TGTGCCAGCACCCGGACTCTAGGGAGGGCAGACACCGGGGAGCTGTTTTTT.

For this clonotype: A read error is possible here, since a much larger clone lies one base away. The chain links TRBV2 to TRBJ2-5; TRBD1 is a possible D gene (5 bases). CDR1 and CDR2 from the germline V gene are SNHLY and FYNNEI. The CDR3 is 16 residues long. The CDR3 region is CASSSPDLGRAETRYF. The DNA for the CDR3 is TGTGCCAGCAGCTCCCCGGACCTGGGCAGGGCGGAGACCCGGTACTTC.

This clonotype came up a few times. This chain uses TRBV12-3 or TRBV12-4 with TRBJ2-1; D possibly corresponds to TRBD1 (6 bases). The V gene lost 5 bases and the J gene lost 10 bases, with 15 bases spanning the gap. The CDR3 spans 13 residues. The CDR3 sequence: CASSTTLTGEQFF. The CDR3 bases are TGTGCCAGCAGTACCACCTTAACAGGGGAGCAGTTCTTC.

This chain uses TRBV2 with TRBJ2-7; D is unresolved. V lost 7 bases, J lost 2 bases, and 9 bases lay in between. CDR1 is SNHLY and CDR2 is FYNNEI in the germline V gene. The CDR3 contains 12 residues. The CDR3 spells CASIRFTYEQYF. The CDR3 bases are TGTGCCAGCATCCGATTTACCTACGAGCAGTACTTC.

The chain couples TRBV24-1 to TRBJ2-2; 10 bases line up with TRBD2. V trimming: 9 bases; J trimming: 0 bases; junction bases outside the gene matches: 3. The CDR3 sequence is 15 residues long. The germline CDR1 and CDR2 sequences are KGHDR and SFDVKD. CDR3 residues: CATGLAAANTGELFF. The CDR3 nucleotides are TGTGCCACCGGACTAGCGGCCGCGAACACCGGGGAGCTGTTTTTT.

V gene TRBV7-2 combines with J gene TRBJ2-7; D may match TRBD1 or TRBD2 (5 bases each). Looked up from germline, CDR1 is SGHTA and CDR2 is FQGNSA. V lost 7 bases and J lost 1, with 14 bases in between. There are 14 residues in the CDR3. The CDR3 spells CASNPGWGSYEQYF. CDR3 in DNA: TGTGCCAGCAACCCAGGGTGGGGGTCCTACGAGCAGTACTTC.

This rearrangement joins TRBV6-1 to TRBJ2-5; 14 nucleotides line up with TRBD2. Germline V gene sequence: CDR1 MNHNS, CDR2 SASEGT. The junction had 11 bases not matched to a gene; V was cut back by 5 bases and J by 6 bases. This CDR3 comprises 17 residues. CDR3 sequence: CASSPHDGLAGGKTQYF. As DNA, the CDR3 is TGTGCCAGCAGTCCTCACGACGGACTAGCGGGAGGAAAGACCCAGTACTTC.

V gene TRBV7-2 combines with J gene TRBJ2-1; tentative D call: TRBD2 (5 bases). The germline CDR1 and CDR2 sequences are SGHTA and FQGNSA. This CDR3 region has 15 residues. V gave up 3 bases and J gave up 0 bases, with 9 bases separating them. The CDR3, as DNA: TGTGCCAGCAGCTTTGCGGGCAGCTCCTACAATGAGCAGTTCTTC. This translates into CASSFAGSSYNEQFF.

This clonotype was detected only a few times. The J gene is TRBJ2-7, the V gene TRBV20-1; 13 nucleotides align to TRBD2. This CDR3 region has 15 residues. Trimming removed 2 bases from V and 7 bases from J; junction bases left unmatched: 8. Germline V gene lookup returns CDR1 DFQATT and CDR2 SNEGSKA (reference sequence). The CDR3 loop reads CSARRTSGRGGEQYF. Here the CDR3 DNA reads TGCAGTGCTAGAAGGACTAGCGGGAGAGGGGGTGAGCAGTACTTC.

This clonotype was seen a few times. The CDR3 protein is CASSLSTSGGGPETQYF. The CDR3 DNA sequence: TGTGCCAGCAGTTTAAGTACTAGCGGAGGGGGGCCAGAGACCCAGTACTTC. The chain combines TRBV12-3 or TRBV12-4 with TRBJ2-5; 8 positions match TRBD2. The CDR3 sequence is 17 residues long. The trim removed 2 bases at V and 4 bases at J, leaving 12 bases unmatched.

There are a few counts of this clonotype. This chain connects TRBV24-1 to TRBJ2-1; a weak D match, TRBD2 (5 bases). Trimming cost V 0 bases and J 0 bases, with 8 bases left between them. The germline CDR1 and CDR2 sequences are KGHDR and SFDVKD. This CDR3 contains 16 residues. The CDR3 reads CATSDLAGTSYNEQFF. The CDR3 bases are TGTGCCACCAGTGATTTGGCGGGCACCTCCTACAATGAGCAGTTCTTC.

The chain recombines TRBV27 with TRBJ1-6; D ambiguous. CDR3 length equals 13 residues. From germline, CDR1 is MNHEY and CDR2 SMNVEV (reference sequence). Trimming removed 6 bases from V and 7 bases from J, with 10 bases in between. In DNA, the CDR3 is TGTGCCAGCAGCCCCCGGAGCAATTCACCCCTCCACTTT. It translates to CASSPRSNSPLHF.

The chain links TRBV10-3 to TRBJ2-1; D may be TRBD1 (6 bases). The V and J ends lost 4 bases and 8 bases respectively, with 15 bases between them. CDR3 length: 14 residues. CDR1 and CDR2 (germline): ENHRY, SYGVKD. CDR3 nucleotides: TGTGCCATCAGTGCCGACCGACAGGAGCATGAGCAGTTCTTC. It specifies CAISADRQEHEQFF.

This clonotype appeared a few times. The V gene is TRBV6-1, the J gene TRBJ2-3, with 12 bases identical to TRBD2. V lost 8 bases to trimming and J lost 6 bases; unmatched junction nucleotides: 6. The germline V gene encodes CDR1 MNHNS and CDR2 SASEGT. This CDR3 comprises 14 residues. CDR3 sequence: CASRTSGISDTQYF. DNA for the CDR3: TGTGCCAGCCGGACTAGCGGGATCTCGGATACGCAGTATTTT.

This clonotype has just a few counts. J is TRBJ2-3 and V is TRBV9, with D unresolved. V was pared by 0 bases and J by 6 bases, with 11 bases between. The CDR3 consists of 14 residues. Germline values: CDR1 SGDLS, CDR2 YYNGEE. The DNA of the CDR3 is TGTGCCAGCAGCGTAGACCCCGTAAGGGATACGCAGTATTTT. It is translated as CASSVDPVRDTQYF.

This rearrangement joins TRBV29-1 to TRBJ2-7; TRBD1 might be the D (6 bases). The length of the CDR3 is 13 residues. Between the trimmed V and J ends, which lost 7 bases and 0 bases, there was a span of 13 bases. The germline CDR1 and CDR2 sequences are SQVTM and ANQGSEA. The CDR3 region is CSGMGHSSYEQYF. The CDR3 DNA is TGCAGCGGTATGGGACATAGCTCCTACGAGCAGTACTTC.

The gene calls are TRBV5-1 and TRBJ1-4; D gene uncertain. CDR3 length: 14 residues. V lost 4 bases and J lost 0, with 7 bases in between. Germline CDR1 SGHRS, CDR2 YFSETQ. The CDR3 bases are TGCGCCAGCAGCCCCCAGACAACTAATGAAAAACTGTTTTTT. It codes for CASSPQTTNEKLFF.

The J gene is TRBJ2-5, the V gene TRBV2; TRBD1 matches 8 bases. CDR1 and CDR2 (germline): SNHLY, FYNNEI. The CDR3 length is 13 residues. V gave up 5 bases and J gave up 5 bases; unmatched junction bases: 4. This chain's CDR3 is CASSYRGYETQYF. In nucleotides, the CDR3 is TGTGCCAGCAGTTACAGGGGGTACGAGACCCAGTACTTC. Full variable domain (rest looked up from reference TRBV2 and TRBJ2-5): EPEVTQTPSHQVTQMGQEVILRCVPISNHLYFYWYRQILGQKVEFLVSFYNNEISEKSEIFDDQFSVERPDGSNFTLKIRSTKLEDSAMYFCASSYRGYETQYFGPGTRLLVL.